This T cell receptor (beta chain) derives from a study of human thymus T cells. Points from the study as a whole: Apparent bias marked the V and J gene usage of thymic and blood repertoires.

Resections removed during corrective heart surgery provided the thymus tissue used. Sequencing was performed with immunoSEQ multiplex PCR; in TCRdb, only in-frame clones are kept and a portion is missing. This sample has about 78,000 clones, with around 96% found just once. As regards this clone: Its antigen is not identified.

CDR1 is MNHNS and CDR2 is SASEGT in the germline V gene. The CDR3 extends over 14 amino acids. Trimming stripped 4 bases from V and 0 bases from J, with 9 bases between. V usage is TRBV6-1 and J usage is TRBJ1-2, with D hard to call. The sample taken for sequencing was thymus tissue. The source is a boy under three years old with a congenital heart defect but otherwise immunologically healthy. CDR3 amino acids: CASSASRTNYGYTF. In DNA form, the CDR3 reads TGTGCCAGCAGTGCCAGCCGGACTAACTATGGCTACACCTTC.